The rows below give T cell receptor beta chains drawn from one sample of a study of cytomegalovirus exposure and HLA in healthy donors. The repertoire was sequenced with immunoSEQ multiplex PCR; TCRdb's copy has only in-frame clones and lacks some. The sample has some 150,000 clones, more than 70% seen once. Sequencing was done on a sample of PBMCs. The receptors were gathered from a male donor in good health and CMV-seronegative. CDR3s include the opening cysteine and the closing phenylalanine or tryptophan. A D gene is named only where the DNA matches it firmly. Part of the rows lack a size; the others show once, few, many or a class for expanded clones.

size	V	J	D	CDR3	DNA
NA	TRBV28	TRBJ1-3	NA	CASSYSSTSGNTIYF	TGTGCCAGCAGTTACAGCTCGACCTCTGGAAACACCATATATTTT
NA	TRBV11-1	TRBJ2-3	NA	CASSVGGGPDTQYF	TGTGCCAGCAGCGTGGGAGGGGGGCCAGATACGCAGTATTTT
NA	TRBV6-5	TRBJ1-5	NA	CASSYSSAQNQPQHF	TGTGCCAGCAGTTACTCTAGTGCCCAAAATCAGCCCCAGCATTTT
NA	TRBV18	TRBJ1-2	NA	CASSPPGGAGGGYTF	TGTGCCAGCTCACCCCCTGGGGGCGCTGGGGGTGGCTACACCTTC
few	TRBV5-1	TRBJ2-1	TRBD2	CASSPGLVSNEQFF	TGCGCCAGCAGCCCGGGACTAGTGAGCAATGAGCAGTTCTTC
few	TRBV29-1	TRBJ2-3	TRBD2	CSVGGLALTDTQYF	TGCAGCGTTGGGGGACTAGCACTGACAGATACGCAGTATTTT
NA	TRBV18	TRBJ2-7	TRBD1	CASSPRGHEQYF	TGTGCCAGCTCACCAAGGGGGCACGAGCAGTACTTC
NA	TRBV21-1	TRBJ2-7	NA	CASSKLEVRQVRIEEQYF	TGTGCCAGCAGCAAATTAGAAGTGAGACAGGTGAGGATAGAGGAGCAGTACTTC
NA	TRBV7-9	TRBJ2-5	NA	CASSQIRGKETQYF	TGTGCCAGCAGCCAAATCCGAGGGAAAGAGACCCAGTACTTC
NA	TRBV4-1	TRBJ1-2	NA	CASSQANPAGYYGYTF	TGCGCCAGCAGCCAGGCTAACCCCGCAGGGTACTATGGCTACACCTTC
NA	TRBV13	TRBJ2-5	NA	CASSLIGETQYF	TGTGCCAGCAGCTTAATTGGCGAGACCCAGTACTTC
few	TRBV9	TRBJ1-4	NA	CASSVGQGNEKLFF	TGTGCCAGCAGCGTAGGGCAGGGAAATGAAAAACTGTTTTTT
NA	TRBV9	TRBJ1-5	NA	CASSRGGALGDQPQHF	TGTGCCAGCAGCCGGGGGGGGGCCCTCGGGGATCAGCCCCAGCATTTT
NA	TRBV27	TRBJ1-1	NA	CASSYIQGNTEAFF	TGTGCCAGCAGTTATATTCAGGGGAACACTGAAGCTTTCTTT
once	TRBV7-9	TRBJ2-3	TRBD2	CASSDSGRVSGTDTQYF	TGTGCCAGCAGCGATAGCGGGAGGGTATCCGGCACAGATACGCAGTATTTT
NA	TRBV9	TRBJ2-6	NA	CASSVLGRGSGANVLTF	TGTGCCAGCAGCGTTCTGGGGAGAGGCTCTGGGGCCAACGTCCTGACTTTC
NA	TRBV5-1	TRBJ2-1	NA	CASSLGSRPDNEQFF	TGCGCCAGCAGCTTGGGGTCTAGACCCGACAATGAGCAGTTCTTC
few	TRBV19	TRBJ2-1	TRBD1	CATQGGQGPFNEQFF	TGTGCCACCCAAGGCGGACAGGGCCCTTTCAATGAGCAGTTCTTC
NA	TRBV6-1	TRBJ2-7	NA	CASSEGQTFYEQYF	TGTGCCAGCAGTGAAGGACAGACCTTCTACGAGCAGTACTTC
once	TRBV19	TRBJ2-1	TRBD2	CATQGTSGVGEQFF	TGTGCCACCCAAGGGACTAGCGGGGTGGGTGAGCAGTTCTTC
NA	TRBV19	TRBJ1-6	NA	CASIHEHRAGNSPLHF	TGTGCCAGTATCCATGAACACAGGGCTGGAAATTCACCCCTCCACTTT
NA	TRBV6-1	TRBJ2-3	NA	CASSGTGVTDTQYF	TGTGCCAGCAGTGGAACGGGGGTCACAGATACGCAGTATTTT
NA	TRBV5-1	TRBJ1-6	NA	CASTRDSYNSPLHF	TGCGCCAGCACACGCGACAGTTATAATTCACCCCTCCACTTT
few	TRBV6-1	TRBJ2-7	NA	CASRVTVHYEQYF	TGTGCCAGCAGAGTGACAGTTCACTACGAGCAGTACTTC
NA	TRBV6-1	TRBJ2-2	NA	CASSEDRMREAGELFF	TGTGCCAGCAGTGAAGATCGGATGAGGGAGGCCGGGGAGCTGTTTTTT
NA	TRBV6-1	TRBJ1-1	NA	CASSPQGLNTEAFF	TGTGCCAGCAGTCCGCAGGGGCTGAACACTGAAGCTTTCTTT
NA	TRBV6-6	TRBJ1-6	TRBD1	CASNPDRALNSPLHF	TGTGCCAGCAACCCGGACAGGGCTTTAAATTCACCCCTCCACTTT
NA	TRBV10-2	TRBJ1-3	NA	CASSRHLDGNTIYF	TGCGCCAGCAGTCGACACCTCGACGGAAACACCATATATTTT
NA	TRBV9	TRBJ1-4	TRBD1	CASSVVPDRAIEKLFF	TGTGCCAGCAGCGTAGTGCCCGACAGGGCGATTGAAAAACTGTTTTTT
NA	TRBV5-1	TRBJ2-3	TRBD1	CASSLRGLSTDTQYF	TGCGCCAGCAGCTTGAGGGGGCTTAGCACAGATACGCAGTATTTT
NA	TRBV5-1	TRBJ2-5	NA	CASRRADGGETQYF	TGCGCCAGCAGGCGGGCGGACGGGGGAGAGACCCAGTACTTC
NA	TRBV15	TRBJ2-5	TRBD2	CATSIRTSGQETQYF	TGTGCCACCAGCATAAGGACTAGCGGGCAAGAGACCCAGTACTTC
NA	TRBV2	TRBJ2-4	NA	CASSGTRPKNIQYF	TGTGCCAGCAGCGGGACACGGCCCAAAAACATTCAGTACTTC
once	TRBV7-7	TRBJ2-2	TRBD1	CASSLDRGRTGELFF	TGTGCCAGCAGCTTAGATAGGGGGCGCACCGGGGAGCTGTTTTTT
once	TRBV30	TRBJ1-2	NA	CAWSTRGGYGYTF	TGTGCCTGGTCCACCAGGGGTGGCTATGGCTACACCTTC
NA	TRBV7-3	TRBJ2-7	TRBD1	CASSEDRGTYEQYF	TGTGCCAGCAGCGAGGACAGGGGGACGTACGAGCAGTACTTC
few	TRBV23-1	TRBJ2-7	NA	CASSQATGGAESSGSLVLEQYF	TGCGCCAGCAGTCAAGCTACAGGGGGCGCGGAAAGTAGCGGGAGTTTGGTTTTAGAGCAGTACTTC
NA	TRBV25-1	TRBJ2-3	TRBD2	CASSDPRDYTDTQYF	TGTGCCAGCAGTGACCCCCGGGACTACACAGATACGCAGTATTTT
NA	TRBV28	TRBJ2-1	TRBD1	CASSTLGAGGYNEQFF	TGTGCCAGCAGCACGCTGGGTGCAGGGGGCTACAATGAGCAGTTCTTC
NA	TRBV4-3	TRBJ1-3	NA	CASSQVPPGGSTGPGNTIYF	TGCGCCAGCAGCCAAGTCCCTCCGGGTGGGTCGACAGGTCCTGGAAACACCATATATTTT